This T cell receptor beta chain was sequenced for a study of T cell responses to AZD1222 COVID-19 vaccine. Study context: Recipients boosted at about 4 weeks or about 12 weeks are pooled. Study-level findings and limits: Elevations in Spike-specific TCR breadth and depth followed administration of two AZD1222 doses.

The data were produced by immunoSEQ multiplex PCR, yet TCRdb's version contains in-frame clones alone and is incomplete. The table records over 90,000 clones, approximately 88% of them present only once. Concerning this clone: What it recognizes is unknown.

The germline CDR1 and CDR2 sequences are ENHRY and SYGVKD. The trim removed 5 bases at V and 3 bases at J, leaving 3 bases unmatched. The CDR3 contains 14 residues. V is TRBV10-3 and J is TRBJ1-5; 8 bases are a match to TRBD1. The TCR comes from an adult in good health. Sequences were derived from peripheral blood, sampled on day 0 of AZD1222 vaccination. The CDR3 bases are TGTGCCATCAGTACGGACAGGGTCAATCAGCCCCAGCATTTT. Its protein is CAISTDRVNQPQHF.